The source of this T cell receptor beta chain is a study of CXCR3-negative and CXCR3-positive naive CD8 T cells. Study summary: Collectively, the libraries yielded about 140 million TRB reads in total, at about 1.5 +/- 0.3 million per library.

Study-level points and caveats: Each naive subset displayed comparably high diversity, whereas memory CD8+ cells displayed much lower diversity. For the naive subsets, surface CD5 was similar, and TCR strength was inferred from TRB CDR3 properties. With respect to TRBV-TRBJ usage, naive CXCR3-negative and CXCR3-positive cells were similar; memory differed.

CDR1 and CDR2 (germline): MNHEY, SVGAGI. The CDR3 length is 15 residues. Libraries of TRB cDNA were made by 5' RACE and carried UMIs. From its re-call of the 5' RACE reads, TCRdb lists each CDR3 protein once, without DNA. In all, the sample yields approximately 39,000 distinct CDR3 sequences. As concerns this clonotype: Its antigen remains unknown.

This receptor was taken from a human donor in good health. Some clones in this sample may be carry-over from other donors' samples. The chain uses TRBV6-5 and TRBJ2-1; the D call from TCRdb, TRBD1, cannot be confirmed without DNA. Sequencing was performed on memory CD8+ T cells from blood. The CDR3: CASSSPGQGIDEQFF.